This entry lists 21 T cell receptor beta chains sequenced from one sample in a study of OX40 agonist ivuxolimab in advanced cancers. The repertoire was sequenced with immunoSEQ multiplex PCR; TCRdb's copy has only in-frame clones and lacks some. The repertoire holds around 72,000 clones, approximately 86% seen once, with around 3% in the top ten. The input for sequencing was CD4+ or CD8+ T cells sorted from blood, taken in a trial of the OX40 agonist ivuxolimab. Receptors were obtained from an adult with an advanced solid tumor such as melanoma, head and neck, liver or kidney cancer.

V and J are TRBV5-8 and TRBJ2-7; 9 nucleotides agree with TRBD1. V shed 4 bases, J shed 2 bases, and the junction held 13 bases outside the gene matches. Germline CDR1 is SGHTS and CDR2 is YDEGEE. This CDR3 has 17 residues. CDR3: CASSRPGTGISTYEQYF. The CDR3 nucleotides read TGTGCCAGCAGCCGTCCCGGGACAGGGATCTCAACCTACGAGCAGTACTTC. Full variable domain (missing parts from reference TRBV5-8 and TRBJ2-7): EAGVTQSPTHLIKTRGQQATLRCSPISGHTSVYWYQQALGLGLQFLLWYDEGEERNRGNFPPRFSGRQFPNYSSELNVNALELEDSALYLCASSRPGTGISTYEQYFGPGTRLTVT.

This clone was seen just once. This chain connects TRBV7-3 to TRBJ2-2, with D perhaps TRBD2 (6 bases). Trimming took off 2 bases at V and 4 bases at J, with 11 bases between the two ends. The germline V gene has CDR1 SGHTA and CDR2 FQGTGA. CDR3 length equals 15 residues. DNA for the CDR3: TGTGCCAGCAGCTTAGGGCAGGGAGGCACCGGGGAGCTGTTTTTT. This sequence encodes CASSLGQGGTGELFF.

The V gene is TRBV27, the J gene TRBJ1-1; 8 positions match TRBD1. The CDR3 length is 21 residues. Per germline, CDR1 MNHEY and CDR2 SMNVEV (reference sequence). V trimming: 6 bases; J trimming: 1 base; junction bases outside the gene matches: 25. For the CDR3, the DNA is TGTGCCAGCAGCCTGGACAGGGAAGGTCAGCGGGTGTTAGGTTGGAACACTGAAGCTTTCTTT. This gives the protein CASSLDREGQRVLGWNTEAFF.

This clone was seen a handful of times. The chain recombines TRBV2 with TRBJ2-1; D unresolved. CDR3 size: 13 residues. V dropped 1 base and J dropped 10 bases, with 11 bases sitting between them. The germline V gene encodes CDR1 SNHLY and CDR2 FYNNEI. Written as DNA, the CDR3 is TGTGCCAGCAGTGAAGAGGTTCAGAGGGAGCAGTTCTTC. Residues: CASSEEVQREQFF. Full variable domain (remainder filled in from reference TRBV2 and TRBJ2-1): EPEVTQTPSHQVTQMGQEVILRCVPISNHLYFYWYRQILGQKVEFLVSFYNNEISEKSEIFDDQFSVERPDGSNFTLKIRSTKLEDSAMYFCASSEEVQREQFFGPGTRLTVL.

This chain joins TRBV11-2 and TRBJ2-7, with D uncertain. The V gene lost 5 bases and the J gene lost 0 bases, with 11 bases spanning the gap. Per the germline V gene, CDR1 is SGHAT and CDR2 is FQNNGV. The CDR3 sequence is 14 residues long. CDR3 nucleotides: TGTGCCAGCAGCCTCACACAATTCTCCTACGAGCAGTACTTC. It is translated as CASSLTQFSYEQYF.

CDR3 in DNA: TGTGCCAGCAATCAGGGGCCCTACGAGCAGTACTTC. It translates to CASNQGPYEQYF. This chain connects TRBV28 to TRBJ2-7; D is possibly TRBD1 (6 bases). From germline, CDR1 is MDHEN and CDR2 SYDVKM. V dropped 7 bases and J dropped 2 bases, with 9 bases sitting between them. This CDR3 has 12 amino acids.

This chain joins TRBV15 and TRBJ1-5, with a tentative D call TRBD1 (5 bases). In germline, CDR1 is LNHNV, CDR2 YYDKDF (reference sequence). Trimming took off 1 base at V and 5 bases at J, with 15 bases between the two ends. The CDR3 spans 16 residues. CDR3 residues: CATSRGPVAGYQPQHF. The CDR3 DNA reads TGTGCCACCAGCAGAGGTCCCGTGGCAGGGTATCAGCCCCAGCATTTT.

V usage is TRBV9 and J usage is TRBJ2-4; D possibly corresponds to TRBD1 (5 bases). The CDR3 loop spans 14 amino acids. Germline lookup yields CDR1 SGDLS and CDR2 YYNGEE. V was pared by 4 bases and J by 9 bases, with 17 bases between. The CDR3 nucleotides are TGTGCCAGCAGCCAGACAACAGGAATAAGCATTCAGTACTTC. Protein: CASSQTTGISIQYF.

This chain uses TRBV7-9 with TRBJ2-7; D remains unclear. V lost 5 bases to trimming and J lost 2 bases, with 10 bases between them. Looked up from germline, CDR1 is SEHNR and CDR2 is FQNEAQ (reference sequence). The CDR3 is made up of 13 amino acids. The CDR3 here is CASSVDGPYEQYF. The CDR3 DNA follows: TGTGCCAGCAGCGTGGACGGACCCTACGAGCAGTACTTC.

This sequence joins TRBV2 and TRBJ2-1, with 7 bases that match TRBD2. V shed 7 bases, J shed 6 bases, and the junction held 12 bases outside the gene matches. This CDR3 spans 15 amino acids. Germline loops: CDR1 SNHLY, CDR2 FYNNEI. CDR3 coding DNA: TGTGCCAGCATTATGGGAGCCGGGGGGTCCAATGAGCAGTTCTTC. As protein: CASIMGAGGSNEQFF.

This chain uses TRBV6-1 with TRBJ1-5; D is unclear. CDR1 and CDR2 from the germline V gene are MNHNS and SASEGT. The CDR3 has 14 residues. The germline V and J ends were trimmed by 5 bases and 6 bases, with 14 bases remaining between them. CDR3 amino acids: CASSRTGIGQPQHF. The DNA of the CDR3 is TGTGCCAGCAGTCGAACGGGGATAGGTCAGCCCCAGCATTTT.

This rearrangement joins TRBV9 to TRBJ2-2; no clear D gene. Germline V gene data show CDR1 as SGDLS and CDR2 as YYNGEE. The CDR3 runs 14 residues. The V end was cut by 0 bases, the J end by 4 bases, with 7 bases between. The CDR3 DNA reads TGTGCCAGCAGCGTAGGTCCGGGCACCGGGGAGCTGTTTTTT. Its translation: CASSVGPGTGELFF.

The chain couples TRBV19 to TRBJ1-6; 7 bases are a match to TRBD1. This CDR3 contains 15 residues. Germline CDR1 and CDR2: LNHDA and SQIVND (reference sequence). The V and J ends lost 5 bases and 4 bases, in that order; junction bases with no gene match: 5. The CDR3 DNA reads TGTGCCAGTAGTGAGGGGGCCCATTATAATTCACCCCTCCACTTT. It yields the protein CASSEGAHYNSPLHF.

This clone was found once. This rearrangement joins TRBV6-5 to TRBJ1-1, with 7 bases identical to TRBD1. This CDR3 contains 14 residues. CDR1 and CDR2 from the germline V gene are MNHEY and SVGAGI. J lost 3 bases, V lost 4 bases, and 5 bases had no gene match. CDR3 protein: CASSSTQGDTEAFF. DNA for the CDR3: TGTGCCAGCAGTTCGACGCAGGGGGACACTGAAGCTTTCTTT.

V gene TRBV15 combines with J gene TRBJ1-5; no definite D call. CDR3 size: 13 residues. The germline V gene has CDR1 LNHNV and CDR2 YYDKDF (reference sequence). V gave up 4 bases and J gave up 6 bases, with 10 bases separating them. The CDR3 DNA follows: TGTGCCACCAGCACACAGACGGGTCAGCCCCAGCATTTT. Protein: CATSTQTGQPQHF.

This chain links TRBV19 with TRBJ2-5; 8 nucleotides agree with TRBD1. Per the germline V gene, CDR1 is LNHDA and CDR2 is SQIVND (reference sequence). V lost 6 bases to trimming and J lost 2 bases; unmatched junction nucleotides: 8. The CDR3 runs to 15 residues. The CDR3 protein is CASRGQATRQETQYF. CDR3 coding DNA: TGTGCCAGTAGGGGACAGGCCACGAGACAAGAGACCCAGTACTTC.

The J gene is TRBJ2-1, the V gene TRBV7-9; 8 bases match TRBD2. CDR1 is SEHNR and CDR2 is FQNEAQ in the germline V gene (reference sequence). J gave up 4 bases and V 5 bases, and 4 bases lay outside the gene matches. This CDR3 is 14 amino acids long. CDR3 protein: CASSRSGGYNEQFF. CDR3 DNA sequence: TGTGCCAGCAGCCGAAGCGGGGGTTACAATGAGCAGTTCTTC.

This clone has a handful of counts. The rearrangement joins TRBV5-1 to TRBJ2-3; 12 bases map to TRBD2. Losses at the gene ends were 2 bases for V and 6 bases for J; bases not matched to a gene: 4. The germline gives CDR1 SGHRS, CDR2 YFSETQ. The CDR3 runs 15 residues. The CDR3 is CASSFRLAGEDTQYF. In DNA form, the CDR3 reads TGCGCCAGCAGCTTCCGACTAGCGGGAGAGGATACGCAGTATTTT.

V and J are TRBV7-3 and TRBJ2-7, with D possibly matching TRBD1 (5 bases). The V end lost 0 bases, the J end lost 2 bases, and 14 bases lay between the germline ends. The CDR3 contains 16 residues. CDR1 and CDR2 from the germline V gene are SGHTA and FQGTGA. The CDR3 reads CASSLTPAGQTYEQYF. In nucleotides, the CDR3 is TGTGCCAGCAGCTTAACACCGGCAGGGCAGACCTACGAGCAGTACTTC.

The CDR3 reads CSARASLEQFF. In nucleotides, the CDR3 is TGCAGTGCTAGAGCAAGTCTTGAGCAGTTCTTC. J is TRBJ2-1 and V is TRBV20-1; D gene ambiguous. Germline lookup yields CDR1 DFQATT and CDR2 SNEGSKA (reference sequence). The CDR3 is 11 amino acids. The V gene lost 1 base and the J gene lost 9 bases, with 7 bases spanning the gap.

The genes are TRBV30 and TRBJ1-5; D remains ambiguous. Deletions cut 2 bases from V and 0 bases from J, with 5 bases between. This CDR3 comprises 13 residues. CDR1 and CDR2 from the germline V gene are GTSNPN and SVGIG (reference sequence). The CDR3 here is CAWSLHSNQPQHF. For the CDR3, the DNA is TGTGCCTGGAGTCTTCATAGCAATCAGCCCCAGCATTTT.